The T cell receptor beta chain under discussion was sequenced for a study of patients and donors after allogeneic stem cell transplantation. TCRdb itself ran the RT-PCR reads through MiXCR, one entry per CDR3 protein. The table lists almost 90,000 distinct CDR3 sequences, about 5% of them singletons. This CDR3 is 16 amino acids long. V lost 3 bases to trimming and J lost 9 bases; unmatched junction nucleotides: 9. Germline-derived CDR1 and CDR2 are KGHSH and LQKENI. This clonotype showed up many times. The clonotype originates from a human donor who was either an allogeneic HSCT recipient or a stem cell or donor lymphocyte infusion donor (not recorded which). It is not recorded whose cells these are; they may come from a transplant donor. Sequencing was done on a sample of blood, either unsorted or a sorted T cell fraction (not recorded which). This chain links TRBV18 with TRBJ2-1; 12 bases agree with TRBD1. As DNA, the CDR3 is TGTGCCAGCTCACCCAATACCGGGACAGGGGGCACTGAGCAGTTCTTC. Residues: CASSPNTGTGGTEQFF.